This entry lists 19 T cell receptor beta chains sequenced from one sample in a study of technical replicates of blood from four donors. TCRdb keeps only in-frame clones here, not all; method: immunoSEQ multiplex PCR. This table holds 75,000 to 95,000 clones, 85% to 95% found once. Sequences were obtained from T cells isolated from PBMCs. These receptors were collected from a human donor in good health.

This clone was picked up one time. J is TRBJ2-1 and V is TRBV6-1, with a weak D call TRBD2 (6 bases). Trimming cost V 8 bases and J 8 bases, with 16 bases left between them. From germline, CDR1 is MNHNS and CDR2 SASEGT. This CDR3 is 13 amino acids long. This CDR3 reads CASRDGGLHEQFF. In nucleotides, the CDR3 is TGTGCCAGCCGGGACGGGGGACTCCATGAGCAGTTCTTC.

This clone appeared a single time. The chain joins TRBV28 to TRBJ1-5; no definite D call. The germline V gene encodes CDR1 MDHEN and CDR2 SYDVKM. V lost 5 bases and J lost 4, with 6 bases in between. The CDR3 runs to 12 residues. The CDR3 DNA follows: TGTGCCAGCAGTCGACTTAATCAGCCCCAGCATTTT. Amino acids: CASSRLNQPQHF.

This chain uses TRBV2 with TRBJ2-7; D is perhaps TRBD1 (6 bases). Deletions cut 10 bases from V and 2 bases from J, with 12 bases between. Germline V gene lookup returns CDR1 SNHLY and CDR2 FYNNEI. This CDR3 spans 12 amino acids. CDR3 coding DNA: TGTGCCACCGGAACAGGGACCTACGAGCAGTACTTC. Protein sequence: CATGTGTYEQYF.

The V call is TRBV2, the J call TRBJ2-1; D is unresolved. Germline lookup yields CDR1 SNHLY and CDR2 FYNNEI. The V end was cut by 7 bases, the J end by 0 bases, with 7 bases between. This CDR3 has 13 amino acids. The CDR3 sequence: CASTRSSYNEQFF. The CDR3 DNA follows: TGTGCCAGCACGAGGAGCTCCTACAATGAGCAGTTCTTC.

The chain couples TRBV14 to TRBJ1-4; tentative D call: TRBD1 (6 bases). Per germline, CDR1 SGHDN and CDR2 FVKESK. The CDR3 is made up of 18 amino acids. Between the trimmed V and J ends, which lost 3 bases and 7 bases, there was a span of 24 bases. The DNA for the CDR3 is TGTGCCAGCAGCCAGGCCGACGGGACACCTGACCAGGGTGAAAAACTGTTTTTT. Translation gives CASSQADGTPDQGEKLFF.

The chain employs TRBV29-1 and TRBJ2-1; a possible D gene is TRBD1 (5 bases). V was clipped by 0 bases and J by 0 bases, with 24 bases between them. The germline V gene encodes CDR1 SQVTM and CDR2 ANQGSEA. CDR3 size: 20 residues. The CDR3 bases are TGCAGCGTTGAAGACCCTGGGGCGCTCAGACACTACCGCTCCTACAATGAGCAGTTCTTC. It translates to CSVEDPGALRHYRSYNEQFF.

Points on this clone: Its ends do not fully match the called genes, so a read error is possible. This chain links TRBV10-2 with TRBJ2-3; TRBD1 matches 11 bases. This CDR3 contains 14 residues. From germline, CDR1 is WSHSY and CDR2 SAAADI. The CDR3, as DNA: TGCGCCAGCAGGGACAGGGGGCGCACCGATACGCAGTATTTT. This encodes CASRDRGRTDTQYF.

The rearrangement uses TRBV9 and TRBJ2-1; 9 nucleotides align to TRBD2. V gave up 6 bases and J gave up 2 bases; unmatched junction bases: 12. Germline V lookup: CDR1 SGDLS, CDR2 YYNGEE. This CDR3 region has 17 residues. DNA of the CDR3: TGTGCCAGCACCCCATCGGGGGGCGGGGGGGCCTACAATGAGCAGTTCTTC. Its protein product is CASTPSGGGGAYNEQFF.

V usage is TRBV7-2 and J usage is TRBJ2-7; 8 positions agree with TRBD2. This CDR3 spans 17 amino acids. From germline, CDR1 is SGHTA and CDR2 FQGNSA. The trim removed 5 bases at V and 3 bases at J, leaving 15 bases unmatched. This chain's CDR3 is CASSQYTGGRIFYEQYF. In DNA, the CDR3 is TGTGCCAGCAGCCAATATACCGGCGGGAGGATCTTCTACGAGCAGTACTTC.

This chain connects TRBV28 to TRBJ2-7, with a tentative D call TRBD1 (6 bases). Per germline, CDR1 MDHEN and CDR2 SYDVKM. This CDR3 comprises 20 residues. The V end was cut by 1 base, the J end by 1 base, with 26 bases between. The CDR3, as DNA: TGTGCCAGCAGTTTATCCTTGGATAGACAGGCGATTCAGCCGTCCTACGAGCAGTACTTC. This sequence encodes CASSLSLDRQAIQPSYEQYF.

This rearrangement joins TRBV7-6 to TRBJ1-1; 11 positions agree with TRBD1. V was pared by 5 bases and J by 0 bases, with 8 bases of the junction left unmatched. CDR1 SGHVS and CDR2 FNYEAQ come from the germline V gene. The CDR3 has 17 amino acids. The DNA for the CDR3 is TGTGCCAGCAGCCCGCGGACAGGGGGCCACATGAACACTGAAGCTTTCTTT. Its translation: CASSPRTGGHMNTEAFF.

The table lists this clone with a count of one. This rearrangement joins TRBV6-1 to TRBJ2-7; perhaps TRBD2 as D (6 bases). Trimming took 6 bases from V and 1 from J, leaving 16 bases between them. This CDR3 has 15 amino acids. Per the germline V gene, CDR1 is MNHNS and CDR2 is SASEGT. The CDR3 bases are TGTGCCAGCAGGGAGGGAGGCCAGCGTTCCTACGAGCAGTACTTC. It encodes CASREGGQRSYEQYF.

The chain carries TRBV27 and TRBJ2-1, with 11 bases matching TRBD2. The CDR3 covers 15 residues. V shed 2 bases and J 9 bases; nucleotides not matched to a gene: 6. Germline V lookup: CDR1 MNHEY, CDR2 SMNVEV (reference sequence). CDR3 amino acids: CASSLISGGATEQFF. As DNA, the CDR3 is TGTGCCAGCAGTTTAATTAGCGGGGGGGCTACTGAGCAGTTCTTC.

The chain combines TRBV6-1 with TRBJ2-4; D perhaps matches TRBD1 (6 bases). Trimming took off 6 bases at V and 0 bases at J, with 9 bases between the two ends. Germline V gene data show CDR1 as MNHNS and CDR2 as SASEGT. The CDR3 spans 14 residues. Written as DNA, the CDR3 is TGTGCCAGCAGCCACAGGGCAGCCAAAAACATTCAGTACTTC. It is translated as CASSHRAAKNIQYF.

The chain recombines TRBV27 with TRBJ2-7; D is perhaps TRBD1 (5 bases). Trimming took off 0 bases at V and 5 bases at J, with 11 bases between the two ends. The CDR3 runs 14 residues. From germline, CDR1 is MNHEY and CDR2 SMNVEV (reference sequence). CDR3 residues: CASSLSLGLDEQYF. In DNA form, the CDR3 reads TGTGCCAGCAGTTTATCTCTGGGGCTCGACGAGCAGTACTTC.

J is TRBJ2-7 and V is TRBV12-5, with 7 bases aligning to TRBD2. Germline-derived CDR1 and CDR2 are LGHNT and FRNRAP. V was pared by 9 bases and J by 3 bases, with 17 bases of the junction left unmatched. This CDR3 is built from 16 residues. CDR3 nucleotides: TGTGCTAGCCAGCTCAGGAACGGGGAGGGAAACTACGAGCAGTACTTC. It encodes CASQLRNGEGNYEQYF.

The rearrangement joins TRBV10-1 to TRBJ1-1; maybe TRBD1 (6 bases). This CDR3 region has 14 residues. Deletions cut 2 bases from V and 0 bases from J, with 7 bases between. From germline, CDR1 is WNHNN and CDR2 SYGVQD (reference sequence). Written as DNA, the CDR3 is TGCGCCAGCAGTGAGGGACAGATGAACACTGAAGCTTTCTTT. Protein product: CASSEGQMNTEAFF.

In its sample, this clone was seen once. The chain carries TRBV6-4 and TRBJ1-2; a weak D match, TRBD1 (6 bases). The CDR3 length is 14 residues. The germline V and J ends were trimmed by 6 bases and 6 bases, with 17 bases remaining between them. Looked up from germline, CDR1 is MRHNA and CDR2 is SNTAGT. CDR3 region: CASSGETGSHGYTF. The DNA of the CDR3 is TGTGCCAGCAGCGGAGAAACAGGGTCCCATGGCTACACCTTC.

CDR3 loop: CASSYTRKETQYF. Written as DNA, the CDR3 is TGTGCCAGCAGTTATACTAGGAAAGAGACCCAGTACTTC. This chain joins TRBV6-5 and TRBJ2-5, with a tentative D call TRBD2 (5 bases). The germline V gene encodes CDR1 MNHEY and CDR2 SVGAGI. The length of the CDR3 is 13 residues. Trimming stripped 3 bases from V and 3 bases from J, with 8 bases between.